This TCR beta chain was sequenced in a study of Tregs in tolerant kidney transplant recipients. CD4+CD25+CD127- Tregs, CD4+CD25- non-Tregs, CD4 and CD8 cells were sorted. Trimming stripped 1 base from V and 7 bases from J, with 14 bases between. The germline gives CDR1 KGHSH, CDR2 LQKENI. CDR3 length equals 14 residues. This clone showed up just once. Here immunoSEQ multiplex PCR was the method, and the copy in TCRdb shows in-frame clones only, minus some. The table has 75,000 to 85,000 clones, 85% to 95% seen once. This specimen was Tregs from blood, taken before the transplant. The chain recombines TRBV18 with TRBJ2-7; a weak D match, TRBD1 (6 bases). This sequence was found in a human donor who received a combined kidney and bone marrow transplant. In nucleotides, the CDR3 is TGTGCCAGCTCACCACAGTGGTCAGGGGATGAGCAGTACTTC. Translated, it gives CASSPQWSGDEQYF.